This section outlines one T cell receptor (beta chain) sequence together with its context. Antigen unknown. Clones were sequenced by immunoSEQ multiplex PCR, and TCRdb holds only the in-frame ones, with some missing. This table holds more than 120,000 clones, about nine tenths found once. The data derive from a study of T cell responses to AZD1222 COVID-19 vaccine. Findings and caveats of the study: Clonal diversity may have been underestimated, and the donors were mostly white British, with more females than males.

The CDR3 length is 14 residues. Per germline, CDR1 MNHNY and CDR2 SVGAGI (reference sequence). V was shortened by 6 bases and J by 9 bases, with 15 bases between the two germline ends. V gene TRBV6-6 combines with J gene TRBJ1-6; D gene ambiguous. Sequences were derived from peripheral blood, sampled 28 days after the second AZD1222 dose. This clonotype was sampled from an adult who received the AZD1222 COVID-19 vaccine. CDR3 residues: CASRPQQGSSPLHF. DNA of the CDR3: TGTGCCAGCAGGCCTCAACAAGGGTCTTCACCCCTCCACTTT.